This TCR beta chain was recorded in a study of OX40 agonist ivuxolimab in advanced cancers. Across the whole study: Patients were dosed with the agonistic anti-OX40 (CD134) antibody ivuxolimab. Subjects had a mean age of about 57 years, with a range of about 23 to 79; approximately 83% were male.

The table came from immunoSEQ multiplex PCR; TCRdb's copy has only in-frame clones and leaves some out. The sample lists under 95,000 clones; about 92% were seen once. Germline CDR1 reads MRHNA; CDR2 reads SNTAGT. The ends were cut back, 10 bases at V and 0 bases at J, with 12 bases in the middle. The length of the CDR3 is 13 residues. The specimen was CD4+ or CD8+ T cells sorted from blood, collected in a trial of the OX40 agonist ivuxolimab. The source is an adult with an advanced solid tumor such as melanoma, head and neck, liver or kidney cancer. This sequence joins TRBV6-4 and TRBJ1-1; D ambiguous. This CDR3 reads CATRTEMNTEAFF. Written as DNA, the CDR3 is TGTGCCACCCGGACTGAAATGAACACTGAAGCTTTCTTT.